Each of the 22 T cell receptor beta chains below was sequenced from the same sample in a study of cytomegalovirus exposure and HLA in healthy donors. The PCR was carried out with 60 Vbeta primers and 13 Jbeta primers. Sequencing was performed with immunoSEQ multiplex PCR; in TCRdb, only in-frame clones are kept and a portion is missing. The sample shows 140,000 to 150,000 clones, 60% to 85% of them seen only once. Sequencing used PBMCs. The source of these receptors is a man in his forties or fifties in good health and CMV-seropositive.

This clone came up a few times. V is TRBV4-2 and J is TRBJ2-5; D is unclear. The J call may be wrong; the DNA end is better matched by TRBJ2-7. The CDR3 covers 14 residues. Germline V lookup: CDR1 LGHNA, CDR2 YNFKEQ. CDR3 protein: CASSPDKEIYEQYF. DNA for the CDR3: TGTGCCAGCAGCCCTGACAAGGAAATATACGAGCAGTACTTC.

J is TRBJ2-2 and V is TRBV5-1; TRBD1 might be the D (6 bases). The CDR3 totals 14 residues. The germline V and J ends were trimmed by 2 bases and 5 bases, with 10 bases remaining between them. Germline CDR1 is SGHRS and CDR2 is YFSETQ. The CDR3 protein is CASSFTGTTGELFF. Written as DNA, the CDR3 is TGCGCCAGCAGCTTTACAGGGACAACCGGGGAGCTGTTTTTT.

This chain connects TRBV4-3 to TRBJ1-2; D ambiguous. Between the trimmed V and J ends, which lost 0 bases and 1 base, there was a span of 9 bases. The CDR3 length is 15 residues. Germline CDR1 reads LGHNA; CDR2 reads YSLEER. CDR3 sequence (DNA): TGCGCCAGCAGCCAAGATTTTGCCAGTAACTATGGCTACACCTTC. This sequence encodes CASSQDFASNYGYTF.

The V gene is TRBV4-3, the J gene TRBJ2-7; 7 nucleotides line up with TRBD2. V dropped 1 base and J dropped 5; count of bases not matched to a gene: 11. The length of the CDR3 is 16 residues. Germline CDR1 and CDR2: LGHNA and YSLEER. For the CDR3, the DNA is TGCGCCAGCAGCCAAGGGGAGGGCCTTCCCGTCGACGAGCAGTACTTC. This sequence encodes CASSQGEGLPVDEQYF.

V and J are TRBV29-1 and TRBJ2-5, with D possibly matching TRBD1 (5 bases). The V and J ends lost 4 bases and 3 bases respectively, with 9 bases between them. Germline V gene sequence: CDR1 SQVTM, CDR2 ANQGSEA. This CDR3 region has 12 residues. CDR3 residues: CSVVGAKETQYF. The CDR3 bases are TGCAGCGTTGTTGGGGCTAAAGAGACCCAGTACTTC.

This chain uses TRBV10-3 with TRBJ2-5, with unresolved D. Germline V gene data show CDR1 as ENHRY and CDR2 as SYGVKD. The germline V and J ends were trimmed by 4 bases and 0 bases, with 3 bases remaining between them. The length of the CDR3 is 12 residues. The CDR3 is CAISVDQETQYF. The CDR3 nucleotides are TGTGCCATCAGTGTCGACCAAGAGACCCAGTACTTC.

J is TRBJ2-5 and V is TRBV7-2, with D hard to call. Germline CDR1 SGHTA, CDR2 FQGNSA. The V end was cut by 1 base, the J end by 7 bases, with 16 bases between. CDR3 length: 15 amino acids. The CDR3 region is CASSLGNSLYRTQYF. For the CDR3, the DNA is TGTGCCAGCAGCTTAGGAAACAGTTTGTATAGGACCCAGTACTTC.

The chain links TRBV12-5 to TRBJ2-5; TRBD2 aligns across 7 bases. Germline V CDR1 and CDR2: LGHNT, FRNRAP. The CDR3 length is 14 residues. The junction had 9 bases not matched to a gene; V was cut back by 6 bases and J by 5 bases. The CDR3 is CASGRSLGGETQYF. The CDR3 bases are TGTGCTAGTGGGCGCTCCTTGGGGGGGGAGACCCAGTACTTC.

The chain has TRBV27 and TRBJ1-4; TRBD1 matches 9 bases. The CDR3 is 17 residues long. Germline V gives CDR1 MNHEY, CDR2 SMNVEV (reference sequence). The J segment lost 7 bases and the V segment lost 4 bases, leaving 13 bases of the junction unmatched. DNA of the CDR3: TGTGCCAGCAGTTCGATCACTCCGGGACAGGGCCTTGAAAAACTGTTTTTT. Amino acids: CASSSITPGQGLEKLFF.

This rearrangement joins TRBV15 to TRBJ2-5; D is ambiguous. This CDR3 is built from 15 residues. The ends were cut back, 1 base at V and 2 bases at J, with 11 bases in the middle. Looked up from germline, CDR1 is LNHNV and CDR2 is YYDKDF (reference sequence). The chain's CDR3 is CATSRGLQLQETQYF. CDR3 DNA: TGTGCCACCAGCAGAGGGTTACAGTTACAAGAGACCCAGTACTTC.

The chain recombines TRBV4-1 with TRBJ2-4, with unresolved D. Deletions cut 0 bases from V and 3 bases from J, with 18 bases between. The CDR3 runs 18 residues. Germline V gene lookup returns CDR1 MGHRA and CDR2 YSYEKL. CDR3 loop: CASSQDLTTAVVKNIQYF. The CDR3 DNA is TGCGCCAGCAGCCAAGATCTCACTACGGCGGTAGTCAAAAACATTCAGTACTTC.

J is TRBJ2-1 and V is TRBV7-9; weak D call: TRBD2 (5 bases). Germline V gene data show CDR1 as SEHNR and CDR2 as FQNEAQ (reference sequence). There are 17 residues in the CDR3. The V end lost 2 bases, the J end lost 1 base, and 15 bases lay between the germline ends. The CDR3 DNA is TGTGCCAGCAGCTTAACCGGGGTAGCGAGGTCCTACAATGAGCAGTTCTTC. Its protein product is CASSLTGVARSYNEQFF.

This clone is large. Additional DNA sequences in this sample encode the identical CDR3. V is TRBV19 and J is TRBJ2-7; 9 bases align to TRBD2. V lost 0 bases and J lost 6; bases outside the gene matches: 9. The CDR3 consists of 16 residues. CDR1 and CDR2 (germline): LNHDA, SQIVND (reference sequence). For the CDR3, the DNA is TGTGCCAGTAGTATAGAAGGTAGCGGGAGTGTAGGCGAGCAGTACTTC. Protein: CASSIEGSGSVGEQYF.

CDR3 nucleotides: TGCGCCAGCAGTGCCGGGAGGGCCAATGAGCAGTTCTTC. It yields the protein CASSAGRANEQFF. This rearrangement joins TRBV10-1 to TRBJ2-1, with TRBD2 matching 8 bases. V lost 4 bases, J lost 6 bases, and 2 bases stayed unmatched. The CDR3 loop spans 13 amino acids. The germline V gene has CDR1 WNHNN and CDR2 SYGVQD (reference sequence).

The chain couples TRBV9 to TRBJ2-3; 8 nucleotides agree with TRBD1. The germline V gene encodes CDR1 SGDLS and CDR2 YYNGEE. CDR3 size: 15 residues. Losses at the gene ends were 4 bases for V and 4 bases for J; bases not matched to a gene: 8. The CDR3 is CASSPRQGRADTQYF. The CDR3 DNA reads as TGTGCCAGCAGCCCTCGACAGGGGAGAGCAGATACGCAGTATTTT.

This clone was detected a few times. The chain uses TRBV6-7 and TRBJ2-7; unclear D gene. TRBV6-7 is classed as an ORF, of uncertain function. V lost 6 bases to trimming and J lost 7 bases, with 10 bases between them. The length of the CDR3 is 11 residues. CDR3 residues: CASRSSDEQYF. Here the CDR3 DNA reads TGTGCCAGCAGGTCTAGTGATGAGCAGTACTTC.

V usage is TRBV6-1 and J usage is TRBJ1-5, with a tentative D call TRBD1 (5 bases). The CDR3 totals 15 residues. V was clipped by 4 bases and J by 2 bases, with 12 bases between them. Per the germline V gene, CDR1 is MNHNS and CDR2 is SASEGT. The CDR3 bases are TGTGCCAGCAGTGTGGGGGGAGGGGGCAATCAGCCCCAGCATTTT. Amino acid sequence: CASSVGGGGNQPQHF.

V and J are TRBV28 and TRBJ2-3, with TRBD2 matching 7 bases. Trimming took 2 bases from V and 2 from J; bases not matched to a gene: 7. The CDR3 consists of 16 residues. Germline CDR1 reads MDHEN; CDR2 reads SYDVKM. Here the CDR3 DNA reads TGTGCCAGCAGTTTAATGCTAGCGGACCTCACAGATACGCAGTATTTT. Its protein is CASSLMLADLTDTQYF.

The CDR3 spells CASSETSGISDTQYF. The CDR3, as DNA: TGTGCCAGCAGCGAGACTAGCGGGATCTCAGATACGCAGTATTTT. The chain uses TRBV9 and TRBJ2-3; 11 nucleotides line up with TRBD2. In germline, CDR1 is SGDLS, CDR2 YYNGEE. The CDR3 is 15 amino acids. V lost 3 bases to trimming and J lost 4 bases; unmatched junction nucleotides: 4.

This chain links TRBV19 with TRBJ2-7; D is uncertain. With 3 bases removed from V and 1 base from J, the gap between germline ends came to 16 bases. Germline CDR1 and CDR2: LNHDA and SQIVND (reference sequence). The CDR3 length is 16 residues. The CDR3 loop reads CASSMYGTTVSYEQYF. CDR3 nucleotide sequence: TGTGCCAGTAGTATGTACGGAACCACAGTTTCCTACGAGCAGTACTTC.

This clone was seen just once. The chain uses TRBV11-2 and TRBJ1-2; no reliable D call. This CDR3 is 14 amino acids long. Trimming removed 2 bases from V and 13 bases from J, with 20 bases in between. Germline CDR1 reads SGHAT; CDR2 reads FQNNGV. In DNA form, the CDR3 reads TGTGCCAGCAGCTTATTCTCCCCTAGAGGTCCTATCACCTTC. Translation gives CASSLFSPRGPITF.

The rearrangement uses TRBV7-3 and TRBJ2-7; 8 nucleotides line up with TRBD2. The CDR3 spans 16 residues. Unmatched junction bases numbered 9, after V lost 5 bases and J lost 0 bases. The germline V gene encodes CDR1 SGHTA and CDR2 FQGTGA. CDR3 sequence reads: CASSPSGGRSSYEQYF. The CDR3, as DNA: TGTGCCAGCAGCCCTTCGGGGGGGCGAAGCTCCTACGAGCAGTACTTC.